These T cell receptor beta chains were read from a single sample in a study of blood T cell repertoires in COVID-19. Here immunoSEQ multiplex PCR was the method, and the copy in TCRdb shows in-frame clones only, minus some. The sample consists of under 500,000 clones, about 90% of them appearing once. The sequenced material came from PBMCs or T cells enriched from blood (not recorded which). These receptors were collected from a woman aged 18-29 years with acute COVID-19. Each CDR3 is given with its conserved first and last residue. The D gene is left open where the match is weak. Some rows mark clone size as missing; the rest say once, few, many or name a class of expanded clone.

TGCGCCAGCAGTTCGGGACTAGCGAACGAGCAGTACTTC	CASSSGLANEQYF	TRBV10-1	TRBJ2-7	few	TRBD2
TGTGCCAGTAGTATTTATCCGAACACTGAAGCTTTCTTT	CASSIYPNTEAFF	TRBV19	TRBJ1-1	-	-
TGTGCCATCAGCGGGACAGCCAATTCACCCCTCCACTTT	CAISGTANSPLHF	TRBV10-3	TRBJ1-6	few	TRBD1
TGTGCCAGCAGCATCGACTGGAAAAACATTCAGTACTTC	CASSIDWKNIQYF	TRBV5-8	TRBJ2-4	-	-
TGTGCCAGCAGCTTTCAGGGGTATCAGCCCCAGCATTTT	CASSFQGYQPQHF	TRBV13	TRBJ1-5	-	-
TGTGCCAGCAGCCCCGGGACAGGGACCTACGAGCAGTACTTC	CASSPGTGTYEQYF	TRBV9	TRBJ2-7	-	TRBD1
TGCGCCAGCAGCTGGATAGCAGCGGGGGGGGTTTACAATGAGCAGTTCTTC	CASSWIAAGGVYNEQFF	TRBV28	TRBJ2-1	-	TRBD2
TGTGCCAGCTCACCCGCCGTAGGACAGGTGAATGAAAAACTGTTTTTT	CASSPAVGQVNEKLFF	TRBV18	TRBJ1-4	-	TRBD1
TGTGCCAGCAGTGAATCACAGTCGACCTGGGGCGGAAACACCATATATTTT	CASSESQSTWGGNTIYF	TRBV25-1	TRBJ1-3	-	-
TGTGCCAGCAGCGTTTCCGGGACTAGCGGGGTTAAGCAGTACTTC	CASSVSGTSGVKQYF	TRBV7-8	TRBJ2-7	-	TRBD2
TGTGCCAGCAGCCTGACAGGGCGCGAGCAGTACTTC	CASSLTGREQYF	TRBV27	TRBJ2-7	once	TRBD1
TGTGCCAGCAGACCTGGAGGGTGGAGGGACACTGAAGCTTTCTTT	CASRPGGWRDTEAFF	TRBV6-6	TRBJ1-1	-	-
TGTGCCAGCAGCAAATACTGGAACACTGAAGCTTTCTTT	CASSKYWNTEAFF	TRBV7-2	TRBJ1-1	-	-
TGCAGCGTAGGCCGGGACAGAAATTCACCCCTCCACTTT	CSVGRDRNSPLHF	TRBV29-1	TRBJ1-6	-	TRBD1
TGTGCCAGCAGCTCCACGCCGGGACTAGCGGGGGCTAGCACAGATACGCAGTATTTT	CASSSTPGLAGASTDTQYF	TRBV7-8	TRBJ2-3	once	TRBD2
TGTGCCAGCAGTTTATCAGGGGTCAACGAGCAGTACTTC	CASSLSGVNEQYF	TRBV27	TRBJ2-7	-	-
TGCGCCAGCAGCTTCCGGGACTACGGGGAGCAGTACTTC	CASSFRDYGEQYF	TRBV5-1	TRBJ2-7	-	TRBD2
TGTGCCAGCAGTTACGACGACAGGGTAACAGATACGCAGTATTTT	CASSYDDRVTDTQYF	TRBV6-2/TRBV6-3	TRBJ2-3	-	TRBD1
TGTGCCAGCAGCTTATTCGGAGATGAGCAGTTCTTC	CASSLFGDEQFF	TRBV7-9	TRBJ2-1	-	-
TGTGCCAGCAGCTTAGGGGGACTAGCGGGCTCCTACGAGCAGTACTTC	CASSLGGLAGSYEQYF	TRBV7-6	TRBJ2-7	once	TRBD2
TGTGCCAGCACCAGGGCACCCAACTATGGCTACACCTTC	CASTRAPNYGYTF	TRBV6-5	TRBJ1-2	-	-
TGTGCCAGCCCGGGGGGGCTAGCGGCGTACCAAGAGACCCAGTACTTC	CASPGGLAAYQETQYF	TRBV2	TRBJ2-5	-	TRBD2
TGTGCCAGTAGTATACAGGACAGGGTGGGAAACTATGGCTACACCTTC	CASSIQDRVGNYGYTF	TRBV19	TRBJ1-2	-	TRBD1
TGTGCCAGCAGCCAAGGTGCGGTTGAGACCCAGTACTTC	CASSQGAVETQYF	TRBV14	TRBJ2-5	-	-
TGTGCCAGCAGTTTAATCGACAGGGTGAATCAGCCCCAGCATTTT	CASSLIDRVNQPQHF	TRBV28	TRBJ1-5	-	TRBD1
TGTGCCAGCAGCCCCTGTACAGGGCGGATTTTAGGCTATGGCTACACCTTC	CASSPCTGRILGYGYTF	TRBV7-3	TRBJ1-2	-	-
TGTGCCAGTAGTATAGAGGGGACTAGCGGGAAGGATACGCAGTATTTT	CASSIEGTSGKDTQYF	TRBV19	TRBJ2-3	-	TRBD2
TGTGCCAGCAGTCCCAGCGGAACTTACGAGCAGTACTTC	CASSPSGTYEQYF	TRBV27	TRBJ2-7	-	-
TGTGCCAGCAGCTCTAGCTCGAATTCACCCCTCCACTTT	CASSSSSNSPLHF	TRBV7-9	TRBJ1-6	-	-
TGTGCCAGCTCCACTGGGGACAGGAGGACTGAAGCTTTCTTT	CASSTGDRRTEAFF	TRBV18	TRBJ1-1	-	TRBD1
TGTGCCACTAAGGCCTTCGGGGAAAACAATGAGCAGTTCTTC	CATKAFGENNEQFF	TRBV24-1	TRBJ2-1	-	-
TGCGCCACCTCAAGGACAGGGGACGCAGATACGCAGTATTTT	CATSRTGDADTQYF	TRBV10-1	TRBJ2-3	-	TRBD1
TGTGCCAGCAGCCAATTCGGTGGCTACACCTTC	CASSQFGGYTF	TRBV16	TRBJ1-2	-	-
TGTGCCAGTACTGGACTGGATTATTCACCCCTCCACTTT	CASTGLDYSPLHF	TRBV19	TRBJ1-6	few	-
TGTGCCAGCAGCTTCCGGGACATTTCCTACGAGCAGTACTTC	CASSFRDISYEQYF	TRBV28	TRBJ2-7	-	-
TGTGCCAGCTCACTTGGGACAACAAACACTGAAGCTTTCTTT	CASSLGTTNTEAFF	TRBV18	TRBJ1-1	-	-
TGTGCCAGCACCTTGCAGGGGGGCTATGGCTACACCTTC	CASTLQGGYGYTF	TRBV28	TRBJ1-2	-	TRBD1
TGTGCCAGCAGCCCACGGACAGGAGGGGTCGAGCAGTACTTC	CASSPRTGGVEQYF	TRBV7-6	TRBJ2-7	-	-
TGTGCCAGCAGGCTAGCGGGAGACGGTGAGCAGTTCTTC	CASRLAGDGEQFF	TRBV2	TRBJ2-1	-	TRBD2
TGCGCCAGCAGCTCCGGGACTGCTTTTATCACCGGGGAGCTGTTTTTT	CASSSGTAFITGELFF	TRBV10-2	TRBJ2-2	once	-
TGTGCCAGCAGCCCCGAAGGCGGGACAGCTAGCACAGATACGCAGTATTTT	CASSPEGGTASTDTQYF	TRBV11-3	TRBJ2-3	-	-
TGTGCGGGCCGAGGGCTGAACACTGAAGCTTTCTTT	CAGRGLNTEAFF	TRBV10-3	TRBJ1-1	once	-
TGTGCCAGCAGACGACAGATAGACACTGAAGCTTTCTTT	CASRRQIDTEAFF	TRBV12-3/TRBV12-4	TRBJ1-1	-	-
TGCGCCAGCAGCCAAGGCTTCGGTTGGGCTAAGGGGGGCACAGATACGCAGTATTTT	CASSQGFGWAKGGTDTQYF	TRBV4-1	TRBJ2-3	-	-
TGTGCCAGCAAGAGGAATTCTGGAAACACCATATATTTT	CASKRNSGNTIYF	TRBV3-1/TRBV3-2	TRBJ1-3	once	-
TGTGCCAGCTCACGCCTAGCGGGGATCACCACCGGGGAGCTGTTTTTT	CASSRLAGITTGELFF	TRBV18	TRBJ2-2	-	TRBD2
TGTGCCAGCAGCCAAGTCGGGGGTGAGGGTTCACCCCTCCACTTT	CASSQVGGEGSPLHF	TRBV3-1/TRBV3-2	TRBJ1-6	few	-
TGCGCCAGCAGCCAAAGAGGGTCTACCTCTGCCCTCTACAATGAGCAGTTCTTC	CASSQRGSTSALYNEQFF	TRBV4-3	TRBJ2-1	-	-